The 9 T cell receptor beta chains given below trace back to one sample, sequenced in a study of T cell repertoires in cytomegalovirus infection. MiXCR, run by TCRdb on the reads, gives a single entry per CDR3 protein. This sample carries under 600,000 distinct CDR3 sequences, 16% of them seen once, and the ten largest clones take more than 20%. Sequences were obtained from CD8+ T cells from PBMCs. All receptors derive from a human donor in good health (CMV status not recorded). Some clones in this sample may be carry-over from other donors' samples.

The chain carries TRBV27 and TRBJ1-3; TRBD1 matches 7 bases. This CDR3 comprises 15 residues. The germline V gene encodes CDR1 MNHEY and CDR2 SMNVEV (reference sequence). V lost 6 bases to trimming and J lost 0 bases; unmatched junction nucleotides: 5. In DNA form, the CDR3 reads TGTGCCAGCAGGCGGCCAGGGGGCTCTGGAAACACCATATATTTT. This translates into CASRRPGGSGNTIYF.

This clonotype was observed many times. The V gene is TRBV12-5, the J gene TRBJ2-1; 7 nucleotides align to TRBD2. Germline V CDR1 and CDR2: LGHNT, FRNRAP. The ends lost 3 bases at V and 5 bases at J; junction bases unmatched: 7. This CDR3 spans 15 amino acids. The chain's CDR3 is CASGFGGRANNEQFF. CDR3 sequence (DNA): TGTGCTAGTGGTTTTGGGGGGAGGGCCAACAATGAGCAGTTCTTC.

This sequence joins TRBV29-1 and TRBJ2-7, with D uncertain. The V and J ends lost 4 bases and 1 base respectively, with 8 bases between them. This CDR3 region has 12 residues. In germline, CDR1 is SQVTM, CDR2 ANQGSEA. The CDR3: CSVGGKSYEQYF. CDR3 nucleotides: TGCAGCGTTGGGGGAAAATCCTACGAGCAGTACTTC.

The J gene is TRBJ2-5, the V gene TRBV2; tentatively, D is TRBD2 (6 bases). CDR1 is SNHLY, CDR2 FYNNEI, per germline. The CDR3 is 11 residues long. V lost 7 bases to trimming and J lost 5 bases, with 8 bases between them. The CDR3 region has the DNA TGTGCCAGCACTGGGAGGGAGACCCAGTACTTC. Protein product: CASTGRETQYF.

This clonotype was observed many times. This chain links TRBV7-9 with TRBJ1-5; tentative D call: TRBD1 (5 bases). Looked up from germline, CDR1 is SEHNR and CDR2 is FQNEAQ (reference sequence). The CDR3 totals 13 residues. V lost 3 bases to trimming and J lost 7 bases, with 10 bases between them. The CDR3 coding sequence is TGTGCCAGCAGCTTGGGAGACAGCCAGCCCCAGCATTTT. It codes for CASSLGDSQPQHF.

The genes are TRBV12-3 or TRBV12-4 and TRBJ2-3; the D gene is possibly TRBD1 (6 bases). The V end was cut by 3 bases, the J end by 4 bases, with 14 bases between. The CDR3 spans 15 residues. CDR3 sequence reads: CASSLVRGYSDTQYF. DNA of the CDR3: TGTGCCAGCAGTTTGGTCAGGGGCTATTCAGATACGCAGTATTTT.

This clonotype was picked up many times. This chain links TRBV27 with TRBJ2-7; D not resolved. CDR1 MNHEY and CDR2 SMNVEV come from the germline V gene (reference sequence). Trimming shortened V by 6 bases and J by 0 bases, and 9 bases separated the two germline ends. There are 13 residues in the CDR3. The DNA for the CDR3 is TGTGCCAGCAGCTTAGGGATCTCCTACGAGCAGTACTTC. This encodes CASSLGISYEQYF.

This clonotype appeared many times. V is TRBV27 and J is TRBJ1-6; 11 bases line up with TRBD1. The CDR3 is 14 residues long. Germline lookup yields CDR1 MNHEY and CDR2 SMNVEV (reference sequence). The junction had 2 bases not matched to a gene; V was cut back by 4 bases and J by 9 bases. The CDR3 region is CASSWDRGFSPLHF. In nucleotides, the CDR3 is TGTGCCAGCAGTTGGGACAGGGGGTTTTCACCCCTCCACTTT.

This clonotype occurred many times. Here the CDR3 reads CASSGGQEASPLHF. CDR3 DNA sequence: TGTGCCAGCAGCGGTGGACAGGAGGCTTCACCCCTCCACTTT. The chain uses TRBV7-9 and TRBJ1-6; TRBD1 agrees at 7 bases. J lost 9 bases, V lost 5 bases, and 7 bases had no gene match. CDR3 length: 14 amino acids. The germline V gene encodes CDR1 SEHNR and CDR2 FQNEAQ (reference sequence).